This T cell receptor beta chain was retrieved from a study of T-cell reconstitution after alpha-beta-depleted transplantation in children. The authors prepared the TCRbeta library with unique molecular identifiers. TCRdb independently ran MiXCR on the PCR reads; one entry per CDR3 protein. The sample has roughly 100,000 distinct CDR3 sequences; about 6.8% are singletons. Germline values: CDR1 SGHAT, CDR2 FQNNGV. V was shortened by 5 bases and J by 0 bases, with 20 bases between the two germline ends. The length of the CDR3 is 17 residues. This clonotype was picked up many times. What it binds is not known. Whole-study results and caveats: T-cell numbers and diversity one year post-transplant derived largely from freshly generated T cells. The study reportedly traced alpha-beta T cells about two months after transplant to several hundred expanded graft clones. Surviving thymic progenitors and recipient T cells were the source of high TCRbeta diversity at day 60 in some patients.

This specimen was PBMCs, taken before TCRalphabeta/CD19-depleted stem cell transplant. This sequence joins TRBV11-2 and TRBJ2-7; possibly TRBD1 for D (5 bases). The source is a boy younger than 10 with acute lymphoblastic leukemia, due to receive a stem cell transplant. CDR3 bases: TGTGCCAGCAGCCCCCCTGCGTGGGCCAGGGACTCCTACGAGCAGTACTTC. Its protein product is CASSPPAWARDSYEQYF. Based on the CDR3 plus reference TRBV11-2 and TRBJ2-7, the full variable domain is EAGVAQSPRYKIIEKRQSVAFWCNPISGHATLYWYQQILGQGPKLLIQFQNNGVVDDSQLPKDRFSAERLKGVDSTLKIQPAKLEDSAVYLCASSPPAWARDSYEQYFGPGTRLTVT.